This is a list of T cell receptor beta chains from one sample in a study of T cells after yellow fever vaccination. TCRdb reprocessed the 5' RACE reads with MiXCR, giving one entry per CDR3 protein. The table has about 550,000 distinct CDR3 sequences, over 15% seen once. The sample consisted of PBMCs, taken 15 days after the yellow fever booster vaccination. The receptors shown here come from a man aged 25-45 years who received the YFV17D yellow fever vaccine. Both conserved end residues are trimmed from each CDR3. The D gene is left open where the match is weak.

D gene: TRBD2
CDR3 length: 11
V gene: TRBV10-3
CDR3 protein: AIGVAGGDTQY

D gene: NA
CDR3 length: 13
V gene: TRBV12-3/TRBV12-4
CDR3 protein: ASSSGFGLQETQY

D gene: NA
CDR3 length: 11
V gene: TRBV7-2
CDR3 protein: ASSWPSTDTQY

D gene: NA
CDR3 length: 14
V gene: TRBV7-6
CDR3 protein: ASSLGQGIILGELF

D gene: TRBD2
CDR3 length: 17
V gene: TRBV6-5
CDR3 protein: ASSTRLAGVISSYNEQF

D gene: TRBD1
CDR3 length: 12
V gene: TRBV4-2
CDR3 protein: ASSSWDSRAEAF

D gene: TRBD2
CDR3 length: 16
V gene: TRBV5-1
CDR3 protein: ASSLSTSGLYTTDTQY

D gene: NA
CDR3 length: 13
V gene: TRBV7-2
CDR3 protein: ASSLVGPANYGYT

D gene: NA
CDR3 length: 14
V gene: TRBV6-5
CDR3 protein: ASSYTRNRWDSPLH

D gene: NA
CDR3 length: 13
V gene: TRBV19
CDR3 protein: ASSTTGLGNSPLH

D gene: TRBD2
CDR3 length: 15
V gene: TRBV6-4
CDR3 protein: ASSDSKLAGDSGELF

D gene: NA
CDR3 length: 11
V gene: TRBV20-1
CDR3 protein: SARENRGTEAF

D gene: NA
CDR3 length: 13
V gene: TRBV7-8
CDR3 protein: ASSERYQLNTEAF

D gene: NA
CDR3 length: 12
V gene: TRBV29-1
CDR3 protein: SVVGSYSNTEAF

D gene: NA
CDR3 length: 11
V gene: TRBV7-2
CDR3 protein: ASSPRRGEAQY

D gene: NA
CDR3 length: 11
V gene: TRBV28
CDR3 protein: VIQKSNTGELF

D gene: TRBD2
CDR3 length: 14
V gene: TRBV27
CDR3 protein: ASSPWTSGRRNEQF

D gene: NA
CDR3 length: 13
V gene: TRBV6-5
CDR3 protein: ASSYSSGAYNEQF

D gene: NA
CDR3 length: 12
V gene: TRBV12-3/TRBV12-4
CDR3 protein: ASGPDGSWYEQY

D gene: TRBD1
CDR3 length: 16
V gene: TRBV4-3
CDR3 protein: ASSQPQGTGPWGYGYT

D gene: TRBD2
CDR3 length: 18
V gene: TRBV18
CDR3 protein: ASSPFTSGPTVQSSYEQY

D gene: NA
CDR3 length: 13
V gene: TRBV28
CDR3 protein: ASTLRGIAVYEQY

D gene: TRBD2
CDR3 length: 13
V gene: TRBV29-1
CDR3 protein: SVGITSGRTYEQY

D gene: TRBD2
CDR3 length: 12
V gene: TRBV18
CDR3 protein: ASSLAGGIETQY

D gene: NA
CDR3 length: 12
V gene: TRBV10-2
CDR3 protein: ASSEGLLSSEQF

D gene: NA
CDR3 length: 15
V gene: TRBV6-1
CDR3 protein: ASSEVGRLAALYEQY

D gene: NA
CDR3 length: 12
V gene: TRBV5-1
CDR3 protein: ASSRAGTPDTQY

D gene: NA
CDR3 length: 13
V gene: TRBV6-1
CDR3 protein: ASSVPGPATSEQF

D gene: TRBD2
CDR3 length: 12
V gene: TRBV10-3
CDR3 protein: AISESSGSRVLF

D gene: NA
CDR3 length: 13
V gene: TRBV7-6
CDR3 protein: ASSRGPGRSYEQY

D gene: TRBD1
CDR3 length: 14
V gene: TRBV12-3/TRBV12-4
CDR3 protein: ASRPGGGRAKKTQY

D gene: NA
CDR3 length: 11
V gene: TRBV4-1
CDR3 protein: ASSQDWVNEQF

D gene: NA
CDR3 length: 11
V gene: TRBV30
CDR3 protein: AWSRPGVDEQY

D gene: TRBD2
CDR3 length: 12
V gene: TRBV10-2
CDR3 protein: ASRLAEAGGELF

D gene: NA
CDR3 length: 12
V gene: TRBV20-1
CDR3 protein: SAKEPRAKNIQY

D gene: TRBD2
CDR3 length: 13
V gene: TRBV12-3/TRBV12-4
CDR3 protein: ASVTSAGNTGELF

D gene: NA
CDR3 length: 13
V gene: TRBV20-1
CDR3 protein: SASIRLQYQETQY

D gene: NA
CDR3 length: 13
V gene: TRBV7-2
CDR3 protein: ASSLAEGSGAPLH

D gene: TRBD2
CDR3 length: 13
V gene: TRBV7-8
CDR3 protein: ASSLSGRAGGEQY

D gene: NA
CDR3 length: 10
V gene: TRBV29-1
CDR3 protein: SVSRSGGEQF

D gene: NA
CDR3 length: 11
V gene: TRBV6-5
CDR3 protein: ASSYWIFVEGF

D gene: TRBD1
CDR3 length: 14
V gene: TRBV5-4
CDR3 protein: ASSLGDRAGANVLT

D gene: NA
CDR3 length: 11
V gene: TRBV7-2
CDR3 protein: ASRKPTSREQF

D gene: NA
CDR3 length: 11
V gene: TRBV3-1
CDR3 protein: ASSQLQYNEQF

D gene: NA
CDR3 length: 12
V gene: TRBV24-1
CDR3 protein: ATSSSGDQETQY

D gene: NA
CDR3 length: 11
V gene: TRBV11-3
CDR3 protein: ASSHAGTDTQY

D gene: TRBD2
CDR3 length: 13
V gene: TRBV25-1
CDR3 protein: ASRTGGLAANEKF

D gene: TRBD2
CDR3 length: 12
V gene: TRBV20-1
CDR3 protein: SALSGGGYNEQF

D gene: NA
CDR3 length: 13
V gene: TRBV20-1
CDR3 protein: SARDAVAAPYEQY

D gene: NA
CDR3 length: 18
V gene: TRBV10-3
CDR3 protein: AISGSPSDAGRSHYNEQF

D gene: NA
CDR3 length: 11
V gene: TRBV11-3
CDR3 protein: ASSLVQGGEQF

D gene: NA
CDR3 length: 14
V gene: TRBV18
CDR3 protein: ASSPTQGYSYNEQF

D gene: NA
CDR3 length: 12
V gene: TRBV7-6
CDR3 protein: ASSLATLGYEQY

D gene: NA
CDR3 length: 11
V gene: TRBV10-3
CDR3 protein: AITGGSPGELF

D gene: NA
CDR3 length: 13
V gene: TRBV28
CDR3 protein: ASSYPRGTNEKLF

D gene: TRBD2
CDR3 length: 14
V gene: TRBV7-2
CDR3 protein: ASSSYRLAGKDTQY

D gene: NA
CDR3 length: 13
V gene: TRBV20-1
CDR3 protein: SARDLGIPSYEQY

D gene: NA
CDR3 length: 15
V gene: TRBV7-2
CDR3 protein: ASSRAQFQPPADTQY